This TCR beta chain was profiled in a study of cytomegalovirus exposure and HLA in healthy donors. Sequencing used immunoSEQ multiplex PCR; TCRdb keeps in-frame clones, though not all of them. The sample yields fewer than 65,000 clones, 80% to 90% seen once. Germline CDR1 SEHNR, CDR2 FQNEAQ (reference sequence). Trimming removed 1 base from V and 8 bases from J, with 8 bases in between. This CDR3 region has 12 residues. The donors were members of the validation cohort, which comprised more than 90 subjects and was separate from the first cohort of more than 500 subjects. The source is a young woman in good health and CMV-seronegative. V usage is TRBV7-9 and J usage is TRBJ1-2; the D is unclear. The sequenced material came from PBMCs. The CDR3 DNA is TGTGCCAGCAGCTTAGAGAGTAGAGGCTACACCTTC. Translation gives CASSLESRGYTF.